This TCR beta chain was profiled in a study of OX40 agonist ivuxolimab in advanced cancers. Germline V CDR1 and CDR2: LNHDA, SQIVND (reference sequence). This CDR3 region has 13 residues. The germline V and J ends were trimmed by 2 bases and 6 bases, with 7 bases remaining between them. Samples were taken at baseline and on day 1 of cycles 4 and 7. Measured with immunoSEQ multiplex PCR; TCRdb has only the in-frame clones, and not every one. The data hold about 73,000 clones, with around nine tenths observed a single time. The material was CD4+ or CD8+ T cells sorted from blood, obtained in a trial of the OX40 agonist ivuxolimab. This TCR derives from an adult with an advanced solid tumor such as melanoma, head and neck, liver or kidney cancer. The chain joins TRBV19 to TRBJ1-4; the D is unclear. This CDR3 reads CASSIRADEKLFF. CDR3 DNA sequence: TGTGCCAGTAGTATACGAGCAGATGAAAAACTGTTTTTT.